This record looks at one T cell receptor beta chain sequence and its context. Antigen unknown. These data originate in a study of CD8 T cells in ankylosing spondylitis. This CDR3 comprises 14 residues. Germline assignment: CDR1 SGHNT and CDR2 YYREEE (reference sequence). V was pared by 4 bases and J by 5 bases, with 15 bases between. Making the TCR beta libraries involved quantitative 5'-RACE with molecular barcodes. TCRdb independently ran MiXCR on the 5' RACE reads; one entry per CDR3 protein. The sample lists approximately 130,000 distinct CDR3 sequences; about an eighth were seen once. Findings of the study overall: Seemingly characteristic of ankylosing spondylitis blood was a TCR beta motif consisting of eight highly homologous variants.

The sequence came from a female donor with ankylosing spondylitis or in good health (not recorded which). The sequenced sample was blood, either unsorted or a sorted T cell fraction (not recorded which). This chain joins TRBV5-4 and TRBJ2-5; D is ambiguous. The CDR3 DNA is TGTGCCAGCAGCCGGCAAGGAGCGACTGAGACCCAGTACTTC. Residues: CASSRQGATETQYF.